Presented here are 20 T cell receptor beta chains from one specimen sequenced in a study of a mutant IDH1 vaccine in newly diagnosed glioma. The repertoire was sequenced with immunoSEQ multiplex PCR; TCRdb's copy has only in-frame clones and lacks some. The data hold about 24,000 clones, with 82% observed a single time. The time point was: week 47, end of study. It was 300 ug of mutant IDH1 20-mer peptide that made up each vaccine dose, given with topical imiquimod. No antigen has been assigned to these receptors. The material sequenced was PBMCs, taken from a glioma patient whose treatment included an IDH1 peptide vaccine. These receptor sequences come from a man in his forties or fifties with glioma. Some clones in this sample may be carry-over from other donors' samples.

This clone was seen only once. In DNA form, the CDR3 reads TGTGCCAGCTCAGGACAGGGAGTCTATGGCTACACCTTC. Its protein product is CASSGQGVYGYTF. The rearrangement uses TRBV18 and TRBJ1-2; TRBD1 matches at 8 bases. The CDR3 totals 13 residues. After removal of 5 bases from V and 4 bases from J, the junction contained 3 bases not matched to a gene. CDR1 and CDR2 (germline): KGHSH, LQKENI.

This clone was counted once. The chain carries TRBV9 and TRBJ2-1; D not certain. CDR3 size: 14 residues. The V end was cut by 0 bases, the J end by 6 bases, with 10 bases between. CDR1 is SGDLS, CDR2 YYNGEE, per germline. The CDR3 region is CASSVGPRLNEQFF. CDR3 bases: TGTGCCAGCAGCGTAGGACCCCGGCTCAATGAGCAGTTCTTC. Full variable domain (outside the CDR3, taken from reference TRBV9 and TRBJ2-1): DSGVTQTPKHLITATGQRVTLRCSPRSGDLSVYWYQQSLDQGLQFLIQYYNGEERAKGNILERFSAQQFPDLHSELNLSSLELGDSALYFCASSVGPRLNEQFFGPGTRLTVL.

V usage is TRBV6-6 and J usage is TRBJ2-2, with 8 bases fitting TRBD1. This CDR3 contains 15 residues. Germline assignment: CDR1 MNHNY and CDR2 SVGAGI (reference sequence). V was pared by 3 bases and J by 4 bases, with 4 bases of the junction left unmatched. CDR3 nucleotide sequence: TGTGCCAGCAGTTATTCCACAGGGGGCACCGGGGAGCTGTTTTTT. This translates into CASSYSTGGTGELFF.

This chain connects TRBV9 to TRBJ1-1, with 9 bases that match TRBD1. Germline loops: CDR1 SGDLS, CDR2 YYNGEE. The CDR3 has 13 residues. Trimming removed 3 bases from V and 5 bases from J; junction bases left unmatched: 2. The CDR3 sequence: CASSGGTGTEAFF. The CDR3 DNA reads TGTGCCAGCAGCGGGGGGACAGGGACTGAAGCTTTCTTT.

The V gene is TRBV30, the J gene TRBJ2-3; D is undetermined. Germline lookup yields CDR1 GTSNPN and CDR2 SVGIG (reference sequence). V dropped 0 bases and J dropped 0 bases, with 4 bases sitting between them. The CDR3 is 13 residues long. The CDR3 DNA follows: TGTGCCTGGAGTGTAGCAAGCACAGATACGCAGTATTTT. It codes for CAWSVASTDTQYF.

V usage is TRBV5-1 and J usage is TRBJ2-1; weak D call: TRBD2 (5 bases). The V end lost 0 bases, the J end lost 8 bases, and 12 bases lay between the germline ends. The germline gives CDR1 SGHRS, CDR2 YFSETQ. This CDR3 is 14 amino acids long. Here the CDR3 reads CASSLATGFDEQFF. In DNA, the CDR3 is TGCGCCAGCAGCTTGGCCACGGGGTTCGATGAGCAGTTCTTC.

This CDR3 reads CASSKFGRSRGAFF. The CDR3 region has the DNA TGTGCCAGCAGCAAATTCGGCAGGTCCAGGGGAGCTTTCTTT. The rearrangement joins TRBV21-1 to TRBJ1-1; the listed D gene, TRBD1, was not tested against the DNA. TRBV21-1 is marked as a pseudogene. The length of the CDR3 is 14 residues.

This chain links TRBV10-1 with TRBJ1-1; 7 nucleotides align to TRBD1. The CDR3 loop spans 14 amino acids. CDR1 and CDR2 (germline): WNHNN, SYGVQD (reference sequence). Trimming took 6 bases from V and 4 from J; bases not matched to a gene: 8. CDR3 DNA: TGCGCCAGCAGCTATAGACAGGGACCCACTGAAGCTTTCTTT. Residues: CASSYRQGPTEAFF.

The CDR3 DNA sequence: TGTGCCAGCTCACCCGGGACTAGCTCTTACGAGCAGTACTTC. Translation: CASSPGTSSYEQYF. V gene TRBV18 combines with J gene TRBJ2-7; TRBD2 aligns across 9 bases. From germline, CDR1 is KGHSH and CDR2 LQKENI. CDR3 length: 14 amino acids. J gave up 4 bases and V 3 bases, and 4 bases lay outside the gene matches.

The CDR3 loop reads CASSLSRKETQYF. In DNA form, the CDR3 reads TGTGCCAGCAGTTTAAGCCGAAAAGAGACCCAGTACTTC. The V and J genes are TRBV27 and TRBJ2-5; D not resolved. The CDR3 runs to 13 residues. V lost 2 bases, J lost 3 bases, and 7 bases lay in between. CDR1 is MNHEY and CDR2 is SMNVEV in the germline V gene (reference sequence).

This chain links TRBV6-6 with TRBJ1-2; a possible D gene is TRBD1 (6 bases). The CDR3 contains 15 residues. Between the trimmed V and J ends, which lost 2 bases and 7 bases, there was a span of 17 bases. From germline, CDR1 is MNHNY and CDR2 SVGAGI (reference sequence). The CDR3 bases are TGTGCCAGCAGTTACAACCCAGGGGTCTACTCTGGCTACACCTTC. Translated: CASSYNPGVYSGYTF.

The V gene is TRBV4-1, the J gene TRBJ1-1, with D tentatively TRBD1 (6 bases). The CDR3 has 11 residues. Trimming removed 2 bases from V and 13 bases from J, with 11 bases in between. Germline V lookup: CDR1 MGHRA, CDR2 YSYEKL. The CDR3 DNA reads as TGCGCCAGCAGCCAACGGGACACTCTTTTCTTT. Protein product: CASSQRDTLFF.

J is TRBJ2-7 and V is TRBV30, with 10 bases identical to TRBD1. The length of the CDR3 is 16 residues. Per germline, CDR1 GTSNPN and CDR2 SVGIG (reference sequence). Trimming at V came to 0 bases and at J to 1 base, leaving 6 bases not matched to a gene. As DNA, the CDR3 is TGTGCCTGGAGTGTACACGACAGGGGGCCGTCCTACGAGCAGTACTTC. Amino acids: CAWSVHDRGPSYEQYF.

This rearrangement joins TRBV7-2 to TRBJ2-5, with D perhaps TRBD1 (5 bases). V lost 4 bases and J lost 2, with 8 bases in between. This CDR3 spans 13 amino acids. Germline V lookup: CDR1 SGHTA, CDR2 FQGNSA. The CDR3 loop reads CASSSDIQETQYF. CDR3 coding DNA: TGTGCCAGCAGCTCGGACATACAAGAGACCCAGTACTTC.

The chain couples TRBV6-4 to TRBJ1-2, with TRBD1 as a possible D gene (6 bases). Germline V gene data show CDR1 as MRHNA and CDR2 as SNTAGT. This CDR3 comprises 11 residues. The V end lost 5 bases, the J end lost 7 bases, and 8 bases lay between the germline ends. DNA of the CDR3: TGTGCCAGCAGTCCAGGGGTTGGCTACACCTTC. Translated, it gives CASSPGVGYTF.

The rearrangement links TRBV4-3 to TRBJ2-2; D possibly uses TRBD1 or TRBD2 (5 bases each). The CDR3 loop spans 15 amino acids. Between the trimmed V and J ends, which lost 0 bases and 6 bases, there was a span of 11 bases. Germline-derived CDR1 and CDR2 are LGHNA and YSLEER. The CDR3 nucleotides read TGCGCCAGCAGCCAAGATTTGGGGGTGGCCGGGGAGCTGTTTTTT. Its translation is CASSQDLGVAGELFF.

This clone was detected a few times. The CDR3 here is CASSKDRGDYGYTF. The DNA of the CDR3 is TGTGCCAGCAGCAAGGACAGGGGTGACTATGGCTACACCTTC. The chain employs TRBV13 and TRBJ1-2; TRBD1 aligns across 9 bases. Germline V gene data show CDR1 as PRHDT and CDR2 as FYEKMQ (reference sequence). V was pared by 5 bases and J by 3 bases, with 4 bases of the junction left unmatched. The CDR3 runs to 14 residues.

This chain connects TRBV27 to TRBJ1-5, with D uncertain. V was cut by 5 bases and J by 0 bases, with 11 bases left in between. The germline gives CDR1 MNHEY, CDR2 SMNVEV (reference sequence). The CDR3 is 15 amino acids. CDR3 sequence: CASSQTGYSNQPQHF. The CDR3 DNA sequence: TGTGCCAGCAGTCAAACGGGATATAGCAATCAGCCCCAGCATTTT.

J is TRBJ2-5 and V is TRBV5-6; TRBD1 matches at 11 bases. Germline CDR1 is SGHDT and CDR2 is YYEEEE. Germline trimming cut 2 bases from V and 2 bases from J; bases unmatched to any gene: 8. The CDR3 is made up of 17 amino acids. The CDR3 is CASSFYRDRGAQETQYF. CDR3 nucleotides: TGTGCCAGCAGCTTCTATCGGGACAGGGGGGCTCAAGAGACCCAGTACTTC.

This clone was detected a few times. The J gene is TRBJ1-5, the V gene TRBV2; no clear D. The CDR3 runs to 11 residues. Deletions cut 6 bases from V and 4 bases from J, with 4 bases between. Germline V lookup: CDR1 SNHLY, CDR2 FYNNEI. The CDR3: CASRQNQPQHF. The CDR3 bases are TGTGCCAGCAGACAAAATCAGCCCCAGCATTTT.